This entry is about one T cell receptor (beta chain). Its antigen is unknown. The entry originates in a study of T cell clonotyping in hematopoietic cell transplantation. Study observations and caveats: Without cell sorting, CD4 versus CD8 contributions remain unresolved. Graft donor and pretransplant recipient Inverse Simpson Index values predicted broader posttransplant TCR diversity. Recipient TCR diversity dropped after transplant; expanded clonotypes rose from day 30 to 180. Few recipient clonotypes overlapped donors; over 95% were de novo at given depth.

The V gene's germline CDR1 is MNHEY and CDR2 SVGAGI. This CDR3 is built from 14 residues. Between the trimmed V and J ends, which lost 6 bases and 4 bases, there was a span of 14 bases. Data came from immunoSEQ multiplex PCR; TCRdb stores just in-frame clones and leaves some out. The sample includes some 40,000 clones, around 94% of them seen just once. The gene calls are TRBV6-5 and TRBJ2-3; tentatively, D is TRBD2 (5 bases). Sequenced: peripheral blood mononuclear cells. This receptor was taken from a woman aged 50 to 65 in good health. Some clones in this sample may be carry-over from other donors' samples. CDR3: CASSPPGLPDTQYF. CDR3 DNA sequence: TGTGCCAGCAGCCCCCCGGGGTTGCCAGATACGCAGTATTTT.